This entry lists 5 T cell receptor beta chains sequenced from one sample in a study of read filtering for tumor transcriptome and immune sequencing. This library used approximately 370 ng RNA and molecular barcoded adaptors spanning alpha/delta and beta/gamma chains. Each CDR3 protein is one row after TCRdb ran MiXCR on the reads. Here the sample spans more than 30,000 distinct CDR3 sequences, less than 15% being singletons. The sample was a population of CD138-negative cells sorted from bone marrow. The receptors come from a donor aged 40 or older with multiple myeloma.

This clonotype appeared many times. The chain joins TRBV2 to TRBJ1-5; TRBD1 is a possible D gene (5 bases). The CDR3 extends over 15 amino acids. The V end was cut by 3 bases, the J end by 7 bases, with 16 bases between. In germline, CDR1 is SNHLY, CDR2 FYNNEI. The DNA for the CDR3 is TGTGCCAGCAGTGAGTCTAATCGGGGCTGGCAGCCCCAGCATTTT. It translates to CASSESNRGWQPQHF. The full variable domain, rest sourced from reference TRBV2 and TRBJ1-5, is EPEVTQTPSHQVTQMGQEVILRCVPISNHLYFYWYRQILGQKVEFLVSFYNNEISEKSEIFDDQFSVERPDGSNFTLKIRSTKLEDSAMYFCASSESNRGWQPQHFGDGTRLSIL.

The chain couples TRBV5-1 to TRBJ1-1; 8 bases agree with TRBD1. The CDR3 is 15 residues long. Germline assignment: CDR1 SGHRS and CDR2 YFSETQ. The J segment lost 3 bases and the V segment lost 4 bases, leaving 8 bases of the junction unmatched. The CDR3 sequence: CASSGQGGKDTEAFF. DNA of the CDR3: TGCGCCAGCAGCGGACAGGGAGGGAAAGACACTGAAGCTTTCTTT.

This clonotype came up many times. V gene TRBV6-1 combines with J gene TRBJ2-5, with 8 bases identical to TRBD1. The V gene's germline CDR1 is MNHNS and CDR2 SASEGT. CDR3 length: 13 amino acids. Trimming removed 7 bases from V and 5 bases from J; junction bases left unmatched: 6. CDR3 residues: CASIRGLGETQYF. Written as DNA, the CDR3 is TGTGCCAGCATCAGGGGGCTCGGGGAGACCCAGTACTTC.

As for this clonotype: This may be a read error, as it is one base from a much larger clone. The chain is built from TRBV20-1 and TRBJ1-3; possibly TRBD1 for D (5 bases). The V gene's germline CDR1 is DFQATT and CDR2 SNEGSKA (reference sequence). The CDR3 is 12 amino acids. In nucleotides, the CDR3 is TGCAGTGCTGGGGCATCTGGAGACACCATATATTTT. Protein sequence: CSAGASGDTIYF.

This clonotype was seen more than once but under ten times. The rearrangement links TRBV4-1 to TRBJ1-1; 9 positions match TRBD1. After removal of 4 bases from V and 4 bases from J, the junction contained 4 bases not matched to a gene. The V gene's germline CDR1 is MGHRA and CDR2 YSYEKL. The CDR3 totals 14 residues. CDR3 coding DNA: TGCGCCAGCAGCCGGGTGGGACAGGGCACTGAAGCTTTCTTT. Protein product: CASSRVGQGTEAFF.